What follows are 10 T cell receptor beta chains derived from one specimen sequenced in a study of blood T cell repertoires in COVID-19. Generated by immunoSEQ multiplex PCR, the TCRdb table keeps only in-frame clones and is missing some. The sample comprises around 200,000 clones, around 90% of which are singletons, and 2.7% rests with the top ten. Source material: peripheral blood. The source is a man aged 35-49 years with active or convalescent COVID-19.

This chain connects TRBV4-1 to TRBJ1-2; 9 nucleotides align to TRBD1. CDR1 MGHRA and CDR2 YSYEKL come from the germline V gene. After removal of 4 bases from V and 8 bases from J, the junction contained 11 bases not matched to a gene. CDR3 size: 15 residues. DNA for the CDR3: TGCGCCAGCAGCCTAGGACAGGGGTCCTCGGAAGGCTACACCTTC. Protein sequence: CASSLGQGSSEGYTF.

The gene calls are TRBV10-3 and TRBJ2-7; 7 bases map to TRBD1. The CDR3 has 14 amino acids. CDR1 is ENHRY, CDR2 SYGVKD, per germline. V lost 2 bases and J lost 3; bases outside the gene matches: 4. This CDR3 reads CAISEVDRFYEQYF. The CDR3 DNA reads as TGTGCCATCAGTGAGGTGGACAGGTTCTACGAGCAGTACTTC.

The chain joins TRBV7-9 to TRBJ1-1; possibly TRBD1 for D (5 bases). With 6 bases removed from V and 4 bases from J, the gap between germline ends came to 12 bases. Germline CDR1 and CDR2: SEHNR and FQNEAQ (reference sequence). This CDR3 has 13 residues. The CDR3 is CASREGFGTEAFF. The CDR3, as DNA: TGTGCCAGCAGGGAGGGGTTTGGCACTGAAGCTTTCTTT.

The CDR3 sequence is CASTSRQGTRGEAFF. The CDR3 nucleotides are TGTGCCAGCACCTCCCGACAGGGGACTCGAGGTGAAGCTTTCTTT. The rearrangement uses TRBV5-4 and TRBJ1-1; 8 nucleotides line up with TRBD1. There are 15 residues in the CDR3. The V and J ends lost 6 bases and 7 bases, in that order; junction bases with no gene match: 14. Germline CDR1 reads SGHNT; CDR2 reads YYREEE (reference sequence).

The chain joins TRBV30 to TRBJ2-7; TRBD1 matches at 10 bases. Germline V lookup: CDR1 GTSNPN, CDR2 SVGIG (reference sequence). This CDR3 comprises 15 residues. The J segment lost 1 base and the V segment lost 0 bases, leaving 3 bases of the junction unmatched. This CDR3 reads CAWSVGTGVSYEQYF. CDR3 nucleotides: TGTGCCTGGAGTGTTGGGACAGGGGTGTCCTACGAGCAGTACTTC. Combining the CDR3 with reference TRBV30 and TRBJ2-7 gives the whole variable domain SQTIHQWPATLVQPVGSPLSLECTVEGTSNPNLYWYRQAAGRGLQLLFYSVGIGQISSEVPQNLSASRPQDRQFILSSKKLLLSDSGFYLCAWSVGTGVSYEQYFGPGTRLTVT.

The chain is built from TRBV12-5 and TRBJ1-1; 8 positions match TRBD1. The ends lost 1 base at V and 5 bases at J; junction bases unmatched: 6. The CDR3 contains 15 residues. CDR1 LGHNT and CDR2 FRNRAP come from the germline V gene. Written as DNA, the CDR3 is TGTGCTAGTGGTTTGGCGGGAGACAGGGGAACTGAAGCTTTCTTT. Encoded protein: CASGLAGDRGTEAFF.

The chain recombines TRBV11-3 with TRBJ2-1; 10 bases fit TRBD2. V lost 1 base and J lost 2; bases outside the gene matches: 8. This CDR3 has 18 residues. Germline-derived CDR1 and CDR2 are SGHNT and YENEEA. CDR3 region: CASSLVWERGGPYNEQFF. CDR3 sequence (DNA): TGTGCCAGCAGCTTAGTTTGGGAGCGGGGGGGACCCTACAATGAGCAGTTCTTC.

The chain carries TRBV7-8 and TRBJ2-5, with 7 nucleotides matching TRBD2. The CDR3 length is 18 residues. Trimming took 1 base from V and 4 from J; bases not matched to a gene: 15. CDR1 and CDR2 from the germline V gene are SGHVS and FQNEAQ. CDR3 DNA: TGTGCCAGCAGCTTAGGGCTAGCGGTTCTAGCCACACGAGAGACCCAGTACTTC. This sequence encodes CASSLGLAVLATRETQYF.

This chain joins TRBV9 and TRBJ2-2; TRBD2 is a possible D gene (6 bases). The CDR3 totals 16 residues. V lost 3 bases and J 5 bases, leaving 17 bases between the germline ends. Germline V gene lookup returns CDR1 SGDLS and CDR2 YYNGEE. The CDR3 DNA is TGTGCCAGCAGCGCTCCATTGGGTGGAGGGACCGGGGAGCTGTTTTTT. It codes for CASSAPLGGGTGELFF. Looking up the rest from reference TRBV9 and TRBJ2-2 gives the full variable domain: DSGVTQTPKHLITATGQRVTLRCSPRSGDLSVYWYQQSLDQGLQFLIQYYNGEERAKGNILERFSAQQFPDLHSELNLSSLELGDSALYFCASSAPLGGGTGELFFGEGSRLTVL.

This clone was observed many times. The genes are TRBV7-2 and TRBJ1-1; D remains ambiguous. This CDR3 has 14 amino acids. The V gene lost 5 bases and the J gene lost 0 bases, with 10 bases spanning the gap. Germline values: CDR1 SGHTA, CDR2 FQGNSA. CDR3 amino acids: CASSVTNMNTEAFF. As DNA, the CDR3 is TGTGCCAGCAGCGTGACAAACATGAACACTGAAGCTTTCTTT.